Listed here is a single T cell receptor beta chain. In the source study's methods: Using reference gene primer amplification, nucleated cell counts were estimated. Sequencing was performed with immunoSEQ multiplex PCR; in TCRdb, only in-frame clones are kept and a portion is missing. For V, J and clone size, that table is used; D and trimming come from the DNA. The table includes approximately 200,000 clones, roughly 88% detected once. This specimen comes from a study of blood T cell repertoires in COVID-19. About the research overall: Sources were T cells, B-cell-depleted T cells, or PBMCs; the material itself was cDNA or gDNA.

Germline V lookup: CDR1 GTSNPN, CDR2 SVGIG (reference sequence). This CDR3 has 12 amino acids. Germline trimming cut 7 bases from V and 8 bases from J; bases unmatched to any gene: 8. The sequencing sample was made of peripheral blood. The receptor's source is a woman aged 25 to 39 with acute or convalescent COVID-19. This chain connects TRBV30 to TRBJ1-2; 9 bases are shared with TRBD1. The CDR3 DNA reads TGTGCCTTAACCAGGGACAGGGAAGGCTACACCTTC. Protein sequence: CALTRDREGYTF. Filled out from reference TRBV30 and TRBJ1-2, the complete variable domain reads SQTIHQWPATLVQPVGSPLSLECTVEGTSNPNLYWYRQAAGRGLQLLFYSVGIGQISSEVPQNLSASRPQDRQFILSSKKLLLSDSGFYLCALTRDREGYTFGSGTRLTVV.